These 9 T cell receptor beta chains were sequenced from one sample in a study of blood T cells in healthy people across ages (dated by TCRdb to about 2015). Libraries were prepared through 5' RACE. Instrument on record: Illumina HiSeq 2500. The second PCR ran for about 6 to 12 cycles and used a J-beta primer mix along with a sample-barcoded 5' primer. TCRdb itself trimmed the public reads at Q25 with fastp, ran MiXCR and retained productive beta chains. Entries that share a CDR3 protein sequence are merged under the most common genes and DNA. The sample table holds about 1.7 million distinct CDR3 sequences, of which approximately 30% were seen once. The biggest ten clones account for less than 9.5% of the sample. The sequenced material came from blood. These receptors all come from a woman in her twenties or thirties in good health.

This clonotype appeared a few times. The chain carries TRBV3-1 and TRBJ2-3; the D call may be TRBD1 or TRBD2 (5 bases each). V was clipped by 0 bases and J by 2 bases, with 12 bases between them. The CDR3 runs to 16 residues. Germline V gene sequence: CDR1 LGHDT, CDR2 YNNKEL (reference sequence). The DNA of the CDR3 is TGTGCCAGCAGCCAAGATCCGGGGCCCTACACAGATACGCAGTATTTT. It yields the protein CASSQDPGPYTDTQYF.

This clonotype came up a few times. The V call is TRBV6-2 or TRBV6-3, the J call TRBJ2-1; D gene ambiguous. The CDR3 has 15 amino acids. Deletions cut 4 bases from V and 6 bases from J, with 16 bases between. Per germline, CDR1 MNHEY and CDR2 SVGEGT. This chain's CDR3 is CASSSLSDVLNEQFF. The DNA for the CDR3 is TGTGCCAGCAGTTCCCTGAGCGACGTTCTCAATGAGCAGTTCTTC.

With regard to this clonotype: Germline and junction disagree at one end, which may indicate a read error. This rearrangement joins TRBV12-3 or TRBV12-4 to TRBJ2-3, with no clear D. The CDR3 covers 15 residues. CDR3 DNA: TGTGCCAGCGGTTTACGCCTCGCAAGCACAGATACGCAGTATTTT. This sequence encodes CASGLRLASTDTQYF.

The chain recombines TRBV29-1 with TRBJ2-3; perhaps TRBD2 as D (6 bases). The CDR3 length is 15 residues. V lost 4 bases and J lost 6, with 20 bases in between. In germline, CDR1 is SQVTM, CDR2 ANQGSEA. DNA of the CDR3: TGCAGCGTTGTCGGCGGACGGGGGTTGTGGGATACGCAGTATTTT. Protein: CSVVGGRGLWDTQYF.

In its sample, this clonotype was seen a few times. This chain uses TRBV29-1 with TRBJ2-1; a possible D gene is TRBD2 (5 bases). V shed 7 bases and J shed 9 bases, with 7 bases lying between them. The CDR3 extends over 9 amino acids. CDR1 and CDR2 from the germline V gene are SQVTM and ANQGSEA. For the CDR3, the DNA is TGCAGCGCGGGGTCTGAGCAGTTCTTC. Translation: CSAGSEQFF.

The rearrangement joins TRBV28 to TRBJ2-3, with D possibly being TRBD1 (6 bases). The ends were cut back, 5 bases at V and 2 bases at J, with 8 bases in the middle. Germline CDR1 is MDHEN and CDR2 is SYDVKM. The CDR3 contains 13 residues. Here the CDR3 reads CASSRQDTDTQYF. The CDR3 nucleotides are TGTGCCAGCAGTCGACAGGACACAGATACGCAGTATTTT.

This clonotype came up a few times. The rearrangement links TRBV7-2 to TRBJ2-7, with 15 bases matching TRBD2. V lost 3 bases to trimming and J lost 6 bases; unmatched junction nucleotides: 6. This CDR3 region has 16 residues. Germline V CDR1 and CDR2: SGHTA, FQGNSA. The CDR3 DNA follows: TGTGCCAGCAGCTTGGGACTAGCGGGGGGACATCGCGAGCAGTACTTC. This sequence encodes CASSLGLAGGHREQYF.

Only a few counts were recorded for this clonotype. The chain employs TRBV20-1 and TRBJ2-7; TRBD2 matches at 8 bases. The CDR3 is 14 residues long. J gave up 2 bases and V 8 bases, and 11 bases lay outside the gene matches. Germline V CDR1 and CDR2: DFQATT, SNEGSKA (reference sequence). CDR3 nucleotides: TGCAGTAGAGTGCGGCGGGGGGAGACCTACGAGCAGTACTTC. Translating it yields CSRVRRGETYEQYF.

V gene TRBV28 combines with J gene TRBJ2-7; TRBD2 matches at 12 bases. The CDR3 loop spans 17 amino acids. The V gene end was trimmed by 6 bases and the J gene end by 2 bases; junction bases not matched to a gene: 11. CDR1 and CDR2 from the germline V gene are MDHEN and SYDVKM. CDR3 nucleotide sequence: TGTGCCAGCAGGGGGACTAGCGGGTCTTCCGGGGCCTACGAGCAGTACTTC. Its translation: CASRGTSGSSGAYEQYF.